This TCR beta chain was identified during a study of T cells in Graves' hyperthyroidism and ophthalmopathy. The CDR3 has 12 residues. The germline V gene has CDR1 SEHNR and CDR2 FQNEAQ (reference sequence). Trimming pared 3 bases from V and 6 bases from J, leaving 6 bases between. Ten or more counts support this clonotype. There were TCR beta CDR3 regions amplified from RNA transcripts. Initially, a first-round RT-PCR of the TCR CDR3 employed the HTBI primer set. From the multiplex PCR reads, TCRdb called clonotypes with MiXCR, one entry per CDR3 protein. The table records roughly 100,000 distinct CDR3 sequences, 51% of them present only once.

This receptor was identified in a middle-aged woman with Graves' hyperthyroidism. This chain joins TRBV7-9 and TRBJ1-5; maybe TRBD1 (5 bases). The sample comprised blood. In nucleotides, the CDR3 is TGTGCCAGCAGCTTCGGGGCTCAGCCCCAGCATTTT. It translates to CASSFGAQPQHF.